This TCR beta chain was sequenced for a study of neurological immune-mediated disorders. On the study more broadly: Of the multiple sclerosis patients, some 34 in total, roughly 31 were relapsing-remitting and 3 were secondary progressive. General study findings and limits: The multiple sclerosis repertoire cluster was not associated with any clinical or MRI feature. HTLV-1-associated myelopathy led in TCR clonal expansion, while multiple sclerosis ranked lowest, below healthy controls.

The count of this clonotype is one. Its matching antigen is unknown. From germline, CDR1 is LGHNA and CDR2 YSLEER. The CDR3 extends over 16 amino acids. Trimming shortened V by 4 bases and J by 2 bases, and 15 bases separated the two germline ends. The cDNA came from 5'RACE with 10-nucleotide random UMIs. TCRdb independently ran MiXCR on the 5' RACE reads; one entry per CDR3 protein. The table includes more than 50,000 distinct CDR3 sequences, about 3.7% detected once. Sequencing was performed on PBMCs. V usage is TRBV4-3 and J usage is TRBJ2-1, with D possibly matching TRBD1 (6 bases). The TCR comes from a woman aged 45-60 years with multiple sclerosis. Here the CDR3 DNA reads TGCGCCAGCAGCCGAAACGCCAGGGGCGCCTACAATGAGCAGTTCTTC. Translated, it gives CASSRNARGAYNEQFF.